This TCR beta chain was recovered during a study of vaccination and CD4 T cells after COVID-19. At the level of the study: For post-vaccine samples, collection took place a median roughly 72 days after dose two, ranging from 14 to 241. Overlapping spike pools from SARS-CoV-2 and HCoV-NL63, HCoV-OC43 and HCoV-229E served as culture stimuli. Study-wide results and caveats: Clonotypes reactive to SARS-CoV-2 had a median that went up from around 20 to 38, but not significantly.

With 0 bases removed from V and 0 bases from J, the gap between germline ends came to 13 bases. Per the germline V gene, CDR1 is SGHDT and CDR2 is YYEEEE. The CDR3 consists of 17 residues. Cultured CD4+ T cells had their DNA profiled by the Oncomine TCR Beta short-read assay. In this case, cultured CD4+ T cells provided the extracted genomic DNA. MiXCR, applied by TCRdb to the PCR reads, yields one record per CDR3 protein. The table shows fewer than 13,000 distinct CDR3 sequences, with 66% occurring only once. This clonotype was seen more than once but under ten times. Antigen unknown. Regarding treatment: approximately 9-day PBMC culture with coronavirus spike peptide pools or control peptides (ViraFEST assay).

The clonotype originates from a human donor who had recovered from COVID-19. The rearrangement links TRBV5-6 to TRBJ1-5, with TRBD1 as a possible D gene (5 bases). The source material was CD4+ T cells from blood, cultured in vitro. The CDR3 DNA follows: TGTGCCAGCAGCTTGGGACAGTTGAAGTCTAGCAATCAGCCCCAGCATTTT. It codes for CASSLGQLKSSNQPQHF.